The T cell receptor beta chain described here comes from a study of T cells in Graves' hyperthyroidism and ophthalmopathy. Many counts were recorded for this clonotype. Its matching antigen is unknown. Trimming shortened V by 3 bases and J by 0 bases, and 12 bases separated the two germline ends. Germline CDR1 reads DFQATT; CDR2 reads SNEGSKA (reference sequence). The CDR3 spans 15 residues. General observations from the study: Ophthalmopathy stood apart from stable hyperthyroidism in a 13 V-J model. Before onset, by a median of around 6.4 months, the model predicted ophthalmopathy.

What was amplified from RNA transcripts were TCR beta CDR3 regions. The TCR CDR3 first-round RT-PCR relied on the HTBI primer set. TCRdb re-derived calls from the multiplex PCR reads in MiXCR, one entry per CDR3 protein. The table has approximately 400,000 distinct CDR3 sequences, more than 14% seen once. The V and J genes are TRBV20-1 and TRBJ1-5, with unresolved D. The sample taken for sequencing was blood. The sequence derives from a woman in her 30s with Graves' ophthalmopathy. CDR3 DNA sequence: TGCAGTGCTAGTCTAGGATCAACTAGCAATCAGCCCCAGCATTTT. Translated, it gives CSASLGSTSNQPQHF.